This TCR beta chain originates from a study of blood T cell repertoires in COVID-19. On the study more broadly: From T cells, B-cell-depleted T cells, or PBMCs came the material, which was cDNA or gDNA.

Repertoires were generated with immunoSEQ multiplex PCR, while TCRdb's copy carries only in-frame clones and drops some. There are around 200,000 clones in the sample; just over 85% occur only once, and more than 3.5% lies in the top ten. V lost 10 bases, J lost 3 bases, and 16 bases lay in between. The germline V gene has CDR1 MNHEY and CDR2 SVGAGI. The CDR3 extends over 14 amino acids. In terms of age and location, participants ranged from roughly 18 to 90 years and lived in around 22 US areas. This TCR came from a woman between 35 and 50 years old with acute COVID-19. The V gene is TRBV6-5, the J gene TRBJ1-5; D possibly corresponds to TRBD1 (5 bases). Specimen: PBMCs or T cells enriched from blood (not recorded which). The DNA for the CDR3 is TGTGCCACGATGGACACTATGGTCAATCAGCCCCAGCATTTT. Translation: CATMDTMVNQPQHF.